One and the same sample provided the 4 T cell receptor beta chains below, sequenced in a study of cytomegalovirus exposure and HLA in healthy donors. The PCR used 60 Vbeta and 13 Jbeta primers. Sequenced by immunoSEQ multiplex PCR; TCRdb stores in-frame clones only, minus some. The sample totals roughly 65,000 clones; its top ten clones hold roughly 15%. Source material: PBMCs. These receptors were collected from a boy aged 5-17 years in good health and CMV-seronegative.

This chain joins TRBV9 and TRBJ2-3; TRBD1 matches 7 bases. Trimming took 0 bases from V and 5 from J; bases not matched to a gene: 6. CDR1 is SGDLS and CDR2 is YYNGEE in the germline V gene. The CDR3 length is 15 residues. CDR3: CASSVGRGPRDTQYF. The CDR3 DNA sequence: TGTGCCAGCAGCGTAGGAAGGGGGCCTCGAGATACGCAGTATTTT.

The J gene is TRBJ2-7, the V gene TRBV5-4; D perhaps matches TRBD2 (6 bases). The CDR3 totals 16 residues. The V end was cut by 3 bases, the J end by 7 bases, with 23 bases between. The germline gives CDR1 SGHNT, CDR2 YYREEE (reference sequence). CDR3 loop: CASSSPGDAHTGEQYF. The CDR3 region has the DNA TGTGCCAGCAGCTCCCCGGGGGACGCCCATACCGGGGAGCAGTACTTC.

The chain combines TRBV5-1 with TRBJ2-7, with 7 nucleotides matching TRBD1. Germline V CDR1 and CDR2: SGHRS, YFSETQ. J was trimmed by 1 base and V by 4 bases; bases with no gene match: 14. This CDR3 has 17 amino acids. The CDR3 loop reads CASSPGGQALYSYEQYF. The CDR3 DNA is TGCGCCAGCAGCCCCGGAGGACAGGCCCTCTATTCCTACGAGCAGTACTTC.

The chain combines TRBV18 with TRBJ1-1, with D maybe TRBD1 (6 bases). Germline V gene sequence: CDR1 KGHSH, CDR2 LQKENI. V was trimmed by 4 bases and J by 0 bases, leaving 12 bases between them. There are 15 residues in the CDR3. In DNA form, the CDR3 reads TGTGCCAGCTCACATACGACAGGAATGAACACTGAAGCTTTCTTT. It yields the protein CASSHTTGMNTEAFF.